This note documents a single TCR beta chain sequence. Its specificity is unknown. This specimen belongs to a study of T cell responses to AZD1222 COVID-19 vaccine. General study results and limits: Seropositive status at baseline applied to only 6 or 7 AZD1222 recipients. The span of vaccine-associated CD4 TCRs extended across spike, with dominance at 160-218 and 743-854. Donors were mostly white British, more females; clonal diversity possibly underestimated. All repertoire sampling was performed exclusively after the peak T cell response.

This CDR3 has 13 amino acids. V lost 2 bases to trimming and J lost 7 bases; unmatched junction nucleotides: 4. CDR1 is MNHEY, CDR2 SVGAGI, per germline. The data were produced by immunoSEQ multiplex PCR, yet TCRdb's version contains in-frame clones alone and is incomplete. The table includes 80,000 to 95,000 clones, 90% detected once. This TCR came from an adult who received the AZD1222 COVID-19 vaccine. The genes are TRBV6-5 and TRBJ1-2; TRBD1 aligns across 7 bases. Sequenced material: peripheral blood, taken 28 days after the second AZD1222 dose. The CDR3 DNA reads TGTGCCAGCAGTTACGAGGGGGCTGGTGGCTACACCTTC. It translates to CASSYEGAGGYTF.